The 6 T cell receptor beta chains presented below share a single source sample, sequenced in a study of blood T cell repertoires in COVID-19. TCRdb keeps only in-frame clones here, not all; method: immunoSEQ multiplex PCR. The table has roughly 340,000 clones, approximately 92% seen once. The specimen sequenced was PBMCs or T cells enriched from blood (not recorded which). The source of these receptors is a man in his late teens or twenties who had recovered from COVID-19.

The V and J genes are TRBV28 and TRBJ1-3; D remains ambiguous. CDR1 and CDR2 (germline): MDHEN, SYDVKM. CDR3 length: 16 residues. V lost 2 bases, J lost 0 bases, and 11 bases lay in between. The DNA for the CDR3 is TGTGCCAGCAGTTTAGGGAGGGCTTACTCTGGAAACACCATATATTTT. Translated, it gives CASSLGRAYSGNTIYF. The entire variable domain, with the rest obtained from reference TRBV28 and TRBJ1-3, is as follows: DVKVTQSSRYLVKRTGEKVFLECVQDMDHENMFWYRQDPGLGLRLIYFSYDVKMKEKGDIPEGYSVSREKKERFSLILESASTNQTSMYLCASSLGRAYSGNTIYFGEGSWLTVV.

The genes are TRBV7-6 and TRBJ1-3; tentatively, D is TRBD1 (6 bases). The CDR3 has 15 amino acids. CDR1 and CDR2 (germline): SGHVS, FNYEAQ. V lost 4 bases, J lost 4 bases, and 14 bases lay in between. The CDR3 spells CASSSQGVAGNTIYF. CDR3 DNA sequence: TGTGCCAGCAGCTCACAGGGTGTCGCCGGAAACACCATATATTTT. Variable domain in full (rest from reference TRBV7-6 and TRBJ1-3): GAGVSQSPRYKVTKRGQDVALRCDPISGHVSLYWYRQALGQGPEFLTYFNYEAQQDKSGLPNDRFSAERPEGSISTLTIQRTEQRDSAMYRCASSSQGVAGNTIYFGEGSWLTVV.

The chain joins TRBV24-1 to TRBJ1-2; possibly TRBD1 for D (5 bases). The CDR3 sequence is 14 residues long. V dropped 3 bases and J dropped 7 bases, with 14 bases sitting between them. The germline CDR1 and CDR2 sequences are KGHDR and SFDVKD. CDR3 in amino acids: CATSDTDRWSGYTF. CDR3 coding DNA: TGTGCCACCAGTGATACAGACAGATGGAGTGGCTACACCTTC.

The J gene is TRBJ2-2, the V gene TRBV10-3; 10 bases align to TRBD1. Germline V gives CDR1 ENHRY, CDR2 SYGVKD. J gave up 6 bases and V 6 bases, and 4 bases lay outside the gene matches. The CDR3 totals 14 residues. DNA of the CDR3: TGTGCCATCAGCAGGACAGGGGGTCCCGGGGAGCTGTTTTTT. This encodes CAISRTGGPGELFF.

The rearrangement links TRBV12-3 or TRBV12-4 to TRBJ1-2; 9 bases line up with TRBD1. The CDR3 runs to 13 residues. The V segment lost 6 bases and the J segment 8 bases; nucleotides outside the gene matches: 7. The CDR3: CASSPNRGQGYTF. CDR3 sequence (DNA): TGTGCCAGCAGCCCGAACAGGGGGCAAGGCTACACCTTC.

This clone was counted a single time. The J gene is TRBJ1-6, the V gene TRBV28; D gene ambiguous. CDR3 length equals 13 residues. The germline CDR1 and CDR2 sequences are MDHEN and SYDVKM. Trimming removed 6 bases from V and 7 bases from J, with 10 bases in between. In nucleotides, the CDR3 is TGTGCCAGCAGCCCCCGGGTCAATTCACCCCTCCACTTT. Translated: CASSPRVNSPLHF.